This T cell receptor beta chain was recorded in a study of T cell responses to AZD1222 COVID-19 vaccine. Whole-study results and caveats: Two doses of AZD1222 preceded a rise in Spike-specific TCR breadth and depth.

The germline V gene has CDR1 SGHNT and CDR2 YYREEE (reference sequence). The CDR3 is 17 residues long. Trimming took 3 bases from V and 0 from J, leaving 19 bases between them. Clones were sequenced by immunoSEQ multiplex PCR, and TCRdb holds only the in-frame ones, with some missing. Counted here are about 74,000 clones, about 91% occurring once; the ten biggest clones make up 8%. A word on this clone: No antigen is known for it.

The genes are TRBV5-4 and TRBJ2-7; a weak D match, TRBD2 (6 bases). The origin of this receptor is an adult who received the AZD1222 COVID-19 vaccine. The input for sequencing was peripheral blood, taken 28 days after the second AZD1222 dose. The CDR3 DNA reads as TGTGCCAGCAGCTCATCAGGACTATTAGGTTTCTCCTACGAGCAGTACTTC. This encodes CASSSSGLLGFSYEQYF.